The TCR beta chain described here comes from a study of T cell responses to AZD1222 COVID-19 vaccine. Trimming shortened V by 5 bases and J by 8 bases, and 21 bases separated the two germline ends. There are 15 residues in the CDR3. Germline CDR1 reads SGHRS; CDR2 reads YFSETQ. The study, taken as a whole, reports: All repertoire sampling was performed exclusively after the peak T cell response.

Points on this clone: Its cognate antigen is unknown.

Method: immunoSEQ multiplex PCR; TCRdb's copy keeps in-frame clones and lacks some. The table lists tens of thousands of clones, more than 65% of them singletons. This TCR came from an adult in good health. Here the sequenced sample was peripheral blood, taken on day 0 of MenACWY control vaccination. The chain uses TRBV5-1 and TRBJ2-3, with D perhaps matching TRBD2 (6 bases). This CDR3 is CASSEDVGSGGTQYF. CDR3 nucleotide sequence: TGCGCCAGCAGTGAGGACGTTGGATCCGGGGGTACGCAGTATTTT.